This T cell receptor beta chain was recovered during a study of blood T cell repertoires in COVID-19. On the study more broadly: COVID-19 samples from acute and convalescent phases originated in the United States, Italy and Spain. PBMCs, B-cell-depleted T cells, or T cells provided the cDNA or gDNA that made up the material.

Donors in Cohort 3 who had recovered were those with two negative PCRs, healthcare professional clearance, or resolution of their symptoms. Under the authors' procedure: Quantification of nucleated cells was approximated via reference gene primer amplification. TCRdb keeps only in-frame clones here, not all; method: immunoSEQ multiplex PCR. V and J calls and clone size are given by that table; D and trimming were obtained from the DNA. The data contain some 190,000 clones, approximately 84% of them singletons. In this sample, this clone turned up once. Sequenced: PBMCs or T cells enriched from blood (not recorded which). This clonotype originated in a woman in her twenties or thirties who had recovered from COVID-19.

This CDR3 reads CASSPLTGATTEAFF. The CDR3 DNA reads TGTGCCAGCAGTCCTCTGACAGGGGCGACCACTGAAGCTTTCTTT. The V gene is TRBV6-5, the J gene TRBJ1-1; 8 bases align to TRBD1. The V gene end was trimmed by 5 bases and the J gene end by 4 bases; junction bases not matched to a gene: 9. Per the germline V gene, CDR1 is MNHEY and CDR2 is SVGAGI. The CDR3 covers 15 residues.